The 16 T cell receptor beta chains below all came from one sample that was sequenced in a study of OX40 agonist ivuxolimab in advanced cancers. Clones were read by immunoSEQ multiplex PCR, and TCRdb kept only the in-frame ones, dropping some. The sample shows approximately 60,000 clones, more than 85% of them seen only once. Specimen: CD4+ or CD8+ T cells sorted from blood, collected in a trial of the OX40 agonist ivuxolimab. The source of these receptors is an adult with an advanced solid tumor such as melanoma, head and neck, liver or kidney cancer.

This rearrangement joins TRBV5-6 to TRBJ2-7, with TRBD2 matching 11 bases. Per germline, CDR1 SGHDT and CDR2 YYEEEE. With V trimmed by 4 bases and J by 8 bases, 17 bases remained unmatched. The CDR3 covers 17 residues. The DNA for the CDR3 is TGTGCCAGCAGCCTACCCGGGGGGGGACTAGCGGAGGAAAAGCAGTACTTC. Protein product: CASSLPGGGLAEEKQYF.

The J gene is TRBJ1-2, the V gene TRBV6-5; D might be TRBD1 (5 bases). The CDR3 is 14 residues long. CDR1 is MNHEY and CDR2 is SVGAGI in the germline V gene. V was cut by 6 bases and J by 6 bases, with 17 bases left in between. In nucleotides, the CDR3 is TGTGCCAGCAGCCCCCGAAAGGGGTGGCATGGCTACACCTTC. This sequence encodes CASSPRKGWHGYTF.

The CDR3 loop is CASSSSGEQYF. CDR3 DNA: TGTGCCAGCAGCTCATCGGGGGAGCAGTACTTC. The V call is TRBV7-9, the J call TRBJ2-7; D possibly corresponds to TRBD2 (5 bases). Trimming shortened V by 4 bases and J by 7 bases, and 8 bases separated the two germline ends. Germline loops: CDR1 SEHNR, CDR2 FQNEAQ (reference sequence). This CDR3 spans 11 amino acids.

The genes are TRBV29-1 and TRBJ2-2; TRBD2 matches 12 bases. The CDR3 loop spans 14 amino acids. V was clipped by 2 bases and J by 5 bases; unmatched bases: 0. Germline V CDR1 and CDR2: SQVTM, ANQGSEA. The CDR3 spells CSVETSGRTGELFF. CDR3 sequence (DNA): TGCAGCGTTGAAACTAGCGGGAGGACCGGGGAGCTGTTTTTT.

The chain links TRBV7-2 to TRBJ2-7, with D perhaps matching TRBD2 (6 bases). The CDR3 sequence is 15 residues long. V was shortened by 5 bases and J by 5 bases, with 19 bases between the two germline ends. In germline, CDR1 is SGHTA, CDR2 FQGNSA. DNA for the CDR3: TGTGCCAGCAGCAACCCTAGCGTCAAATCCCACGAGCAGTACTTC. This encodes CASSNPSVKSHEQYF.

As DNA, the CDR3 is TGCGCCAGCAGCCAGGTCAAGAGCTCCTACAATGAGCAGTTCTTC. As protein: CASSQVKSSYNEQFF. The chain is built from TRBV4-1 and TRBJ2-1; D is unresolved. The CDR3 sequence is 15 residues long. CDR1 MGHRA and CDR2 YSYEKL come from the germline V gene. Trimming cost V 3 bases and J 0 bases, with 9 bases left between them.

The chain employs TRBV7-6 and TRBJ2-2; 9 bases agree with TRBD1. Germline V gene data show CDR1 as SGHVS and CDR2 as FNYEAQ. The CDR3 spans 16 residues. V was clipped by 1 base and J by 6 bases; unmatched bases: 6. CDR3 in DNA: TGTGCCAGCAGCTTAGAAGGGACAGGGAGTCCCGGGGAGCTGTTTTTT. Translating it yields CASSLEGTGSPGELFF.

This clone appeared a few times. The CDR3 reads CASSKASTTGEKLFF. The DNA for the CDR3 is TGTGCCAGCAGCAAAGCCTCCACTACCGGTGAAAAACTGTTTTTT. The chain employs TRBV21-1 and TRBJ1-4. TRBV21-1 represents a pseudogene. This CDR3 region has 15 residues.

The chain is built from TRBV7-6 and TRBJ1-1; D is uncertain. V lost 5 bases to trimming and J lost 8 bases, with 9 bases between them. CDR1 and CDR2 from the germline V gene are SGHVS and FNYEAQ. The CDR3 loop spans 11 amino acids. The CDR3 region has the DNA TGTGCCAGCAGCATTGACGGAGAAGCTTTCTTT. Translation: CASSIDGEAFF.

Only one count was recorded for this clone. DNA of the CDR3: TGTGCCAGCAGCTTGGAGGCAGGGAGAGGGAATGAGCAGTTCTTC. Amino acid sequence: CASSLEAGRGNEQFF. V usage is TRBV5-4 and J usage is TRBJ2-1; D tentatively reads TRBD1 or TRBD2 (5 bases each). CDR1 and CDR2 (germline): SGHNT, YYREEE (reference sequence). The CDR3 covers 15 residues. V lost 0 bases and J 7 bases, leaving 14 bases between the germline ends.

The chain has TRBV9 and TRBJ1-1; 9 positions agree with TRBD1. The V segment lost 5 bases and the J segment 4 bases; nucleotides outside the gene matches: 3. Germline loops: CDR1 SGDLS, CDR2 YYNGEE. This CDR3 contains 13 residues. This chain's CDR3 is CASRGTGTTEAFF. The CDR3 DNA follows: TGTGCCAGCAGAGGGACAGGGACCACTGAAGCTTTCTTT.

The chain couples TRBV5-6 to TRBJ1-5; TRBD1 agrees at 8 bases. V gave up 3 bases and J gave up 6 bases; unmatched junction bases: 5. This CDR3 has 14 residues. CDR1 SGHDT and CDR2 YYEEEE come from the germline V gene. CDR3 coding DNA: TGTGCCAGCAGCTACGGACAGGGTGTTCAGCCCCAGCATTTT. Protein: CASSYGQGVQPQHF.

The gene calls are TRBV5-6 and TRBJ1-5; D perhaps matches TRBD1 (6 bases). CDR1 and CDR2 from the germline V gene are SGHDT and YYEEEE. The CDR3 totals 15 residues. V dropped 1 base and J dropped 4 bases, with 12 bases sitting between them. Here the CDR3 reads CASSLYRQGNQPQHF. The CDR3 region has the DNA TGTGCCAGCAGCTTGTATCGGCAGGGGAATCAGCCCCAGCATTTT.

This rearrangement joins TRBV7-9 to TRBJ2-7; possibly TRBD1 or TRBD2 for D (5 bases each). The CDR3 consists of 15 residues. The ends were cut back, 2 bases at V and 8 bases at J, with 19 bases in the middle. Germline-derived CDR1 and CDR2 are SEHNR and FQNEAQ (reference sequence). The CDR3 DNA reads TGTGCCAGCAGCTTAATCGGAACCCCCGGGGCGCAGCAGTACTTC. Translating gives CASSLIGTPGAQQYF.

The chain employs TRBV4-3 and TRBJ2-7; D perhaps matches TRBD1 (5 bases). The germline V gene encodes CDR1 LGHNA and CDR2 YSLEER. The CDR3 contains 16 residues. Trimming removed 0 bases at V and 2 bases at J, with 14 bases between. Written as DNA, the CDR3 is TGCGCCAGCAGCCAAGATTGGAGTCAGGGAACCTACGAGCAGTACTTC. Protein product: CASSQDWSQGTYEQYF.

The V and J genes are TRBV28 and TRBJ2-3; maybe TRBD1 (6 bases). CDR1 and CDR2 (germline): MDHEN, SYDVKM. V was cut by 7 bases and J by 2 bases, with 13 bases left in between. This CDR3 region has 14 residues. CDR3 protein: CASTGGGSTDTQYF. The DNA for the CDR3 is TGTGCCAGCACTGGGGGCGGTTCCACAGATACGCAGTATTTT.